Below are 32 T cell receptor beta chains sequenced from a single sample in a study of blood T cells in healthy people across ages. Primed by a sample-barcoded 5' primer and a J-beta primer mix, a second PCR proceeded for 7 to 11 cycles. TCRdb passed the 5' RACE reads through MiXCR, listing each CDR3 protein once. The profile covers about 1.1 million distinct CDR3 sequences, with roughly two fifths appearing a single time and roughly 14% taken by the ten largest. Sequenced: blood. Every receptor here comes from a man aged 18 to 35 in good health.

The V call is TRBV6-1, the J call TRBJ2-7; 9 positions match TRBD1. The CDR3 sequence is 15 residues long. V lost 1 base to trimming and J lost 3 bases; unmatched junction nucleotides: 4. Germline CDR1 is MNHNS and CDR2 is SASEGT. CDR3 bases: TGTGCCAGCAGTGAAGGTACAGGGGGCGTCTACGAGCAGTACTTC. Translating gives CASSEGTGGVYEQYF.

This clonotype has only a few counts. V gene TRBV4-2 combines with J gene TRBJ2-1; 8 bases are shared with TRBD2. Germline values: CDR1 LGHNA, CDR2 YNFKEQ. V gave up 2 bases and J gave up 7 bases; unmatched junction bases: 10. The CDR3 is 16 amino acids. The CDR3 loop reads CASSQPSGGASNEQFF. CDR3 in DNA: TGTGCCAGCAGCCAACCCAGCGGGGGCGCCTCGAATGAGCAGTTCTTC.

The chain combines TRBV4-2 with TRBJ2-7; no clear D. Germline lookup yields CDR1 LGHNA and CDR2 YNFKEQ. This CDR3 is 13 amino acids long. With 0 bases removed from V and 1 base from J, the gap between germline ends came to 4 bases. The CDR3 sequence is CASSQDASYEQYF. For the CDR3, the DNA is TGTGCCAGCAGCCAAGATGCGTCCTACGAGCAGTACTTC.

This clonotype was counted a few times. This chain's CDR3 is CASVPDRTSTDTQYF. The CDR3 bases are TGTGCCAGCGTCCCGGACAGAACTAGCACAGATACGCAGTATTTT. J is TRBJ2-3 and V is TRBV12-3 or TRBV12-4; D is possibly TRBD1 (6 bases). This CDR3 comprises 15 residues. Trimming pared 8 bases from V and 0 bases from J, leaving 15 bases between.

This clonotype appeared a few times. The chain combines TRBV4-1 with TRBJ2-5; possible D gene TRBD2, 5 bases. Germline CDR1 is MGHRA and CDR2 is YSYEKL. This CDR3 is 15 amino acids long. V lost 2 bases to trimming and J lost 3 bases, with 13 bases between them. CDR3 amino acids: CASSQKFREEETQYF. The CDR3 bases are TGCGCCAGCAGCCAAAAGTTCCGGGAAGAAGAGACCCAGTACTTC.

The chain links TRBV2 to TRBJ1-2; D uncertain. The CDR3 covers 12 residues. CDR1 and CDR2 (germline): SNHLY, FYNNEI. CDR3 coding DNA: TGTGCGGACCGAGAGTCTTCCTATGGCTACACCTTC. Protein product: CADRESSYGYTF.

Only a few counts were recorded for this clonotype. The chain carries TRBV9 and TRBJ2-7; TRBD1 matches 8 bases. The ends lost 0 bases at V and 5 bases at J; junction bases unmatched: 7. The length of the CDR3 is 15 residues. Per germline, CDR1 SGDLS and CDR2 YYNGEE. CDR3 region: CASSVGGQGGNEQYF. The CDR3 nucleotides are TGTGCCAGCAGCGTAGGCGGACAGGGCGGCAACGAGCAGTACTTC.

Only a few counts were recorded for this clonotype. The V and J genes are TRBV10-3 and TRBJ2-5, with TRBD2 matching over 7 bases. The CDR3 spans 15 residues. The trim removed 0 bases at V and 4 bases at J, leaving 5 bases unmatched. In germline, CDR1 is ENHRY, CDR2 SYGVKD. CDR3 residues: CAISESAGGGETQYF. CDR3 coding DNA: TGTGCCATCAGTGAGTCTGCTGGGGGGGGAGAGACCCAGTACTTC.

V usage is TRBV20-1 and J usage is TRBJ2-1; D perhaps matches TRBD2 (6 bases). This CDR3 is 15 amino acids long. V shed 0 bases and J shed 3 bases, with 12 bases lying between them. The germline V gene encodes CDR1 DFQATT and CDR2 SNEGSKA (reference sequence). In DNA, the CDR3 is TGCAGTGCTAGAGATGGGGGGAAGTTCTACAATGAGCAGTTCTTC. As protein: CSARDGGKFYNEQFF.

This clonotype showed up many times. The V gene is TRBV5-1, the J gene TRBJ1-2; D is ambiguous. Trimming shortened V by 0 bases and J by 1 base, and 7 bases separated the two germline ends. The CDR3 runs to 14 residues. Per the germline V gene, CDR1 is SGHRS and CDR2 is YFSETQ. The CDR3 region is CASSLEGYNYGYTF. CDR3 sequence (DNA): TGCGCCAGCAGCTTGGAGGGTTATAACTATGGCTACACCTTC.

V usage is TRBV2 and J usage is TRBJ2-3; 10 bases align to TRBD1. The germline V gene has CDR1 SNHLY and CDR2 FYNNEI. The V segment lost 5 bases and the J segment 6 bases; nucleotides outside the gene matches: 14. The CDR3 totals 17 residues. The CDR3 is CASSNLHSAGQGDTQYF. CDR3 bases: TGTGCCAGCAGTAACCTCCACTCGGCGGGACAGGGGGATACGCAGTATTTT.

The chain uses TRBV12-5 and TRBJ2-1; 7 bases agree with TRBD1. The DNA end lines up better with TRBJ2-7; the J call may be wrong. The CDR3 consists of 15 residues. CDR1 is LGHNT, CDR2 FRNRAP, per germline. The CDR3 spells CASGSRQGKDNEQYF. In DNA, the CDR3 is TGTGCTAGTGGCAGCAGACAGGGTAAAGACAATGAGCAGTACTTC.

The rearrangement joins TRBV11-1 to TRBJ1-3, with D unclear. CDR1 and CDR2 (germline): SGHAT, FQDESV (reference sequence). The CDR3 sequence is 15 residues long. V was trimmed by 6 bases and J by 1 base, leaving 13 bases between them. The CDR3 loop is CASRRPQRSGNTIYF. CDR3 sequence (DNA): TGTGCCAGCAGAAGACCTCAGAGGTCTGGAAACACCATATATTTT.

The rearrangement links TRBV15 to TRBJ1-2; D is unresolved. The CDR3 contains 12 residues. V lost 0 bases and J lost 4, with 3 bases in between. The V gene's germline CDR1 is LNHNV and CDR2 YYDKDF (reference sequence). The CDR3 region is CATSRDSYGYTF. CDR3 sequence (DNA): TGTGCCACCAGCAGAGATTCCTATGGCTACACCTTC.

The chain recombines TRBV5-1 with TRBJ2-1, with 10 nucleotides matching TRBD2. The germline V gene encodes CDR1 SGHRS and CDR2 YFSETQ. The CDR3 is 15 residues long. V trimming: 4 bases; J trimming: 15 bases; junction bases outside the gene matches: 16. The CDR3 is CASSDTSGEALRRFF. Here the CDR3 DNA reads TGCGCCAGCAGCGACACTAGCGGGGAAGCCCTTCGACGGTTCTTC.

This chain connects TRBV6-1 to TRBJ2-1; D is uncertain. Deletions cut 4 bases from V and 3 bases from J, with 7 bases between. Germline lookup yields CDR1 MNHNS and CDR2 SASEGT. The CDR3 sequence is 13 residues long. The CDR3 coding sequence is TGTGCCAGCAGTGCCTCTCTCTACAATGAGCAGTTCTTC. This encodes CASSASLYNEQFF.

The rearrangement links TRBV7-9 to TRBJ2-7; 7 bases agree with TRBD1. Losses at the gene ends were 3 bases for V and 2 bases for J; bases not matched to a gene: 16. CDR3 length: 18 residues. The germline CDR1 and CDR2 sequences are SEHNR and FQNEAQ (reference sequence). The CDR3 bases are TGTGCCAGCAGCTTCCCTTATCAGACAGGGCCATCCCCCTACGAGCAGTACTTC. It translates to CASSFPYQTGPSPYEQYF.

V and J are TRBV12-3 or TRBV12-4 and TRBJ1-5, with D possibly TRBD1 on 6 matching bases. Trimming shortened V by 6 bases and J by 11 bases, and 11 bases separated the two germline ends. The CDR3 has 11 residues. This chain's CDR3 is CASSQQGSQHF. CDR3 nucleotides: TGTGCCAGCAGCCAACAGGGCTCCCAGCATTTT.

The chain combines TRBV6-1 with TRBJ2-3; TRBD2 is a possible D gene (6 bases). The CDR3 is made up of 15 amino acids. V was cut by 6 bases and J by 0 bases, with 13 bases left in between. CDR1 is MNHNS and CDR2 is SASEGT in the germline V gene. CDR3 residues: CASRDSGSSTDTQYF. CDR3 bases: TGTGCCAGCAGGGATAGCGGTTCTAGCACAGATACGCAGTATTTT.

The sample holds many counts of this clonotype. This chain joins TRBV27 and TRBJ1-5; no clear D. The V end lost 3 bases, the J end lost 4 bases, and 7 bases lay between the germline ends. The V gene's germline CDR1 is MNHEY and CDR2 SMNVEV (reference sequence). The CDR3 has 13 amino acids. CDR3 in DNA: TGTGCCAGCAGTTTGGAACATAATCAGCCCCAGCATTTT. Translation: CASSLEHNQPQHF.

This clonotype was found a few times. This chain joins TRBV12-3 or TRBV12-4 and TRBJ2-1; no firm D call. This CDR3 region has 14 residues. V lost 9 bases to trimming and J lost 8 bases, with 20 bases between them. CDR3 protein: CASSFRVNNDEQFF. The CDR3 coding sequence is TGTGCCAGTTCTTTTAGGGTAAACAACGATGAGCAGTTCTTC.

Remarks on this clonotype: A much more abundant neighbour one base away suggests this may be a read error. CDR3 in amino acids: CTSSQGRQGHEKLFF. The CDR3 coding sequence is TGCACCAGCAGCCAAGGACGGCAGGGACATGAAAAACTGTTTTTT. V usage is TRBV4-1 and J usage is TRBJ1-4; a possible D gene is TRBD1 (5 bases). The germline gives CDR1 MGHRA, CDR2 YSYEKL. CDR3 length: 15 residues.

The gene calls are TRBV9 and TRBJ2-3; D is perhaps TRBD2 (6 bases). V lost 0 bases and J lost 8, with 25 bases in between. Germline-derived CDR1 and CDR2 are SGDLS and YYNGEE. The CDR3 has 18 residues. The CDR3 sequence is CASSVASGTFALGPTQYF. The CDR3 coding sequence is TGTGCCAGCAGCGTAGCCTCCGGGACTTTCGCCCTGGGACCTACGCAGTATTTT.

The chain joins TRBV7-2 to TRBJ1-1, with D hard to call. The CDR3 covers 17 residues. With 1 base removed from V and 0 bases from J, the gap between germline ends came to 15 bases. Germline V gene lookup returns CDR1 SGHTA and CDR2 FQGNSA. CDR3 amino acids: CASSLGGVRIMNTEAFF. The CDR3 coding sequence is TGTGCCAGCAGCTTAGGTGGGGTGCGCATTATGAACACTGAAGCTTTCTTT.

This clonotype was seen a handful of times. The chain combines TRBV7-9 with TRBJ1-5, with D perhaps TRBD1 (5 bases). The V end was cut by 3 bases, the J end by 12 bases, with 21 bases between. The CDR3 is made up of 15 amino acids. CDR1 SEHNR and CDR2 FQNEAQ come from the germline V gene (reference sequence). The CDR3 nucleotides are TGTGCCAGCAGCTTCCGGACGGTGCTTATCAGGGTCCAGCATTTT. The encoded protein is CASSFRTVLIRVQHF.

This clonotype was seen only a few times. The chain employs TRBV6-6 and TRBJ1-1, with 7 positions matching TRBD1. There are 15 residues in the CDR3. CDR1 and CDR2 from the germline V gene are MNHNY and SVGAGI (reference sequence). Trimming at V came to 6 bases and at J to 3 bases, leaving 10 bases not matched to a gene. CDR3 nucleotide sequence: TGTGCCAGCAGCCTAATGAGCAGGGGGTACACTGAAGCTTTCTTT. Its protein is CASSLMSRGYTEAFF.

The gene calls are TRBV28 and TRBJ1-4; unclear D gene. Trimming left V 8 bases short and J 15 bases short, with 10 bases between. The CDR3 extends over 9 amino acids. Per the germline V gene, CDR1 is MDHEN and CDR2 is SYDVKM. The CDR3 is CASGPLVFF. For the CDR3, the DNA is TGTGCCAGCGGCCCCCTGGTGTTTTTT.

The chain uses TRBV2 and TRBJ1-1; D is unclear. The CDR3 covers 13 residues. V gave up 10 bases and J gave up 3 bases, with 15 bases separating them. Germline V gene data show CDR1 as SNHLY and CDR2 as FYNNEI. CDR3 DNA: TGTGCCACTGGGTTCCCCGTCGACACTGAAGCTTTCTTT. Translated: CATGFPVDTEAFF.

This clonotype has more than one count but fewer than ten. The chain uses TRBV11-2 and TRBJ2-4, with D possibly matching TRBD2 (5 bases). The J call may not be correct, given that the DNA end is closer to TRBJ2-7. The CDR3 is made up of 14 amino acids. CDR1 SGHAT and CDR2 FQNNGV come from the germline V gene. The CDR3 is CASSREGDLYEQYF. Here the CDR3 DNA reads TGTGCCAGCAGCCGCGAGGGAGACCTCTACGAGCAGTACTTC.

The chain uses TRBV28 and TRBJ1-2; 8 bases fit TRBD1. This CDR3 contains 13 residues. Per germline, CDR1 MDHEN and CDR2 SYDVKM. Trimming cost V 6 bases and J 6 bases; bases outside gene matches: 6. The CDR3 loop is CASRRQGKDGYTF. The DNA for the CDR3 is TGTGCCAGCAGACGACAGGGGAAGGATGGCTACACCTTC.

The chain has TRBV9 and TRBJ2-3; 7 bases match TRBD1. After removal of 0 bases from V and 0 bases from J, the junction contained 10 bases not matched to a gene. CDR1 and CDR2 from the germline V gene are SGDLS and YYNGEE. CDR3 length equals 18 residues. CDR3 sequence reads: CASSVGGTELTSTDTQYF. The CDR3 DNA follows: TGTGCCAGCAGCGTAGGTGGGACAGAGCTCACTAGCACAGATACGCAGTATTTT.

The chain links TRBV10-3 to TRBJ1-5; D is uncertain. V lost 1 base, J lost 5 bases, and 21 bases lay in between. CDR1 is ENHRY and CDR2 is SYGVKD in the germline V gene. This CDR3 is built from 18 residues. The CDR3 loop is CAISEFGPVHTTYQPQHF. The CDR3 DNA is TGTGCCATCAGTGAGTTTGGGCCAGTCCATACTACCTATCAGCCCCAGCATTTT.